The clone carrying this T cell receptor (beta chain) was observed many times. The CDR3 is made up of 13 amino acids. Deletions cut 5 bases from V and 3 bases from J, with 10 bases between. The V gene's germline CDR1 is DFQATT and CDR2 SNEGSKA (reference sequence). TCRdb reprocessed the 5' RACE reads via MiXCR and lists one record per CDR3 protein. This table has roughly 36,000 distinct CDR3 sequences, under 4% appearing once. As for time point: longitudinal time-point 1 (baseline). This sample was taken from a study of neurological immune-mediated disorders. The TCR was taken from a woman aged 55-69 years with multiple sclerosis. The chain recombines TRBV20-1 with TRBJ2-2; tentatively, D is TRBD2 (6 bases). Sequencing was done on a sample of PBMCs. Here the CDR3 reads CSAHGGYTGELFF. DNA for the CDR3: TGCAGTGCTCATGGGGGGTACACCGGGGAGCTGTTTTTT.